Detailed here is one T cell receptor beta chain. This sample is drawn from a study of shared clonotypes between healthy human individuals. The test was conducted at deep level. Authors' processing steps: ImmunoSEQ only sent back junction sequences with no quality scores, so filtering was done differently. TCRdb's table, derived via immunoSEQ multiplex PCR, lists solely in-frame clones and lacks some. Clone size and V and J calls were adopted from that table, with D and trimming inferred from the DNA. The sample has about 2.3 million clones, roughly 90% seen once; the top ten hold about 0.41%. All participating donors were Caucasian adults from Nashville, Tennessee. This CDR3 comprises 14 residues. The germline CDR1 and CDR2 sequences are MNHEY and SMNVEV (reference sequence). Deletions cut 3 bases from V and 5 bases from J, with 13 bases between.

The chain uses TRBV27 and TRBJ2-5, with D possibly TRBD2 on 6 matching bases. The clonotype comes from a man younger than 35 in good health. Some clones in this sample may be carry-over from other donors' samples. What was sequenced was naive CD4+ T cells from PBMCs. Subset indicated: CD45RA+ positively selected. The CDR3 DNA reads TGTGCCAGCAGTTTGGAGGGGCCGGGGGAGACCCAGTACTTC. It specifies CASSLEGPGETQYF.